This record concerns one T cell receptor (beta chain) sequence. No antigen is known for it. The germline gives CDR1 SQVTM, CDR2 ANQGSEA. The J segment lost 4 bases and the V segment lost 7 bases, leaving 3 bases of the junction unmatched. The CDR3 contains 12 residues. The PCR ran on 60 Vbeta and 13 Jbeta primers. The repertoire was sequenced with immunoSEQ multiplex PCR; TCRdb's copy has only in-frame clones and lacks some. The table has roughly 150,000 clones, around 83% seen once. This specimen comes from a study of cytomegalovirus exposure and HLA in healthy donors. Notes on the study in general: The authors later found most CMV-associated TCR beta chains appeared HLA-restricted. Later, TCR association rates were found to vary by HLA locus, highest for DRB1 and lowest for HLA-C. The authors later found HLA-associated TCR beta chains more clonally expanded than equally common others.

This sequence was found in a young man in good health and CMV-seropositive. The sample comprised PBMCs. The gene calls are TRBV29-1 and TRBJ2-2; TRBD2 matches 7 bases. The CDR3 coding sequence is TGCAGCGGGGGAGGGTCCACCGGGGAGCTGTTTTTT. Translation: CSGGGSTGELFF.